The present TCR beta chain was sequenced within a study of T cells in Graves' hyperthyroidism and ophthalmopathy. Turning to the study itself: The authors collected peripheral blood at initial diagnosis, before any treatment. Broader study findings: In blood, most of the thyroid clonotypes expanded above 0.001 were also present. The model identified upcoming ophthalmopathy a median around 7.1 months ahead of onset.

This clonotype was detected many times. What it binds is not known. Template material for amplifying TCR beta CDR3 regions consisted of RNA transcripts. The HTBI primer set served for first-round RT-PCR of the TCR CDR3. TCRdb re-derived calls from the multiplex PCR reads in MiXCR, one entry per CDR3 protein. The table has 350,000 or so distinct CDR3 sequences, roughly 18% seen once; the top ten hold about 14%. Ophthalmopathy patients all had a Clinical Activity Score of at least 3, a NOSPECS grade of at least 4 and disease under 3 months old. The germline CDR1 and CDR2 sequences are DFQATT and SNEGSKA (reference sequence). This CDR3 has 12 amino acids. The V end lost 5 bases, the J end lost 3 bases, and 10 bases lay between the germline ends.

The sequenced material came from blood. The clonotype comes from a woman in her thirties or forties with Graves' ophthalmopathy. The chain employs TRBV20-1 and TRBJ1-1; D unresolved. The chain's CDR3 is CSADKVDTEAFF. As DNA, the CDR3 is TGCAGTGCTGATAAAGTTGACACTGAAGCTTTCTTT.